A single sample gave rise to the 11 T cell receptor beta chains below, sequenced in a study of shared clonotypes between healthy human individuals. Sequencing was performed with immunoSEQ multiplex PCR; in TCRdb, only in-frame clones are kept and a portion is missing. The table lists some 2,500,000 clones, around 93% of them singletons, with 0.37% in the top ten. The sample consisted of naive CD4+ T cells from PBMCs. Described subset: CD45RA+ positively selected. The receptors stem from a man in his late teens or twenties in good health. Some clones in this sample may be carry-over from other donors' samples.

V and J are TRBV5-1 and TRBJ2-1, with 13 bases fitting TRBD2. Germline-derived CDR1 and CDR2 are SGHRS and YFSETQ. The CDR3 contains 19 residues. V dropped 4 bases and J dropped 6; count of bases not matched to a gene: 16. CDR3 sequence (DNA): TGCGCCAGCAGCCCCCCGGGACTAGCGGGAAAGGGACGTATCAATGAGCAGTTCTTC. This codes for CASSPPGLAGKGRINEQFF.

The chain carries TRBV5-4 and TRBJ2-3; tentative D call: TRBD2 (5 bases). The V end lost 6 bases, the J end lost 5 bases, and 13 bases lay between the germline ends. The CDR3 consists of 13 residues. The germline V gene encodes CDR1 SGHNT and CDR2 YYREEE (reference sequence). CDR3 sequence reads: CASKGPGGDTQYF. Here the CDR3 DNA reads TGTGCCAGCAAAGGGCCAGGAGGAGATACGCAGTATTTT.

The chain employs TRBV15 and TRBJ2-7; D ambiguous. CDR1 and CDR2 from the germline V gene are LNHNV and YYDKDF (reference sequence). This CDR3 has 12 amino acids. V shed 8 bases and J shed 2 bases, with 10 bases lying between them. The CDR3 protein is CATGNGPYEQYF. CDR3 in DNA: TGTGCCACCGGGAATGGGCCCTACGAGCAGTACTTC.

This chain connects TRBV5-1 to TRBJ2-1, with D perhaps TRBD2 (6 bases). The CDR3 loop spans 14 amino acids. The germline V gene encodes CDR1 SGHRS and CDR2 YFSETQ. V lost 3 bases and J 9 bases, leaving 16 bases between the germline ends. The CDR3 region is CASSSTGTASEQFF. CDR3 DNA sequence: TGCGCCAGCAGCTCAACCGGGACTGCAAGTGAGCAGTTCTTC. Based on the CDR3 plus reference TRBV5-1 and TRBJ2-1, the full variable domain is KAGVTQTPRYLIKTRGQQVTLSCSPISGHRSVSWYQQTPGQGLQFLFEYFSETQRNKGNFPGRFSGRQFSNSRSEMNVSTLELGDSALYLCASSSTGTASEQFFGPGTRLTVL.

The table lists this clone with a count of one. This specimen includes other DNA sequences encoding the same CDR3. The CDR3 is CASSLTRTYEQYF. CDR3 DNA sequence: TGTGCCAGCAGCTTAACGAGGACCTACGAGCAGTACTTC. This sequence joins TRBV7-2 and TRBJ2-7; D is unclear. Germline V CDR1 and CDR2: SGHTA, FQGNSA. CDR3 size: 13 residues. V was trimmed by 2 bases and J by 2 bases, leaving 7 bases between them. Supplemented by reference TRBV7-2 and TRBJ2-7, the full variable domain reads GAGVSQSPSNKVTEKGKDVELRCDPISGHTALYWYRQSLGQGLEFLIYFQGNSAPDKSGLPSDRFSAERTGGSVSTLTIQRTQQEDSAVYLCASSLTRTYEQYFGPGTRLTVT.

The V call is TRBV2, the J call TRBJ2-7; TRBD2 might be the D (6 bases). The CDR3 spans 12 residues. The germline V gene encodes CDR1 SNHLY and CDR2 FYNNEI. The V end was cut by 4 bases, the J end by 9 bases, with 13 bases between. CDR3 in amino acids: CASSGEYGGQYF. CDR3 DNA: TGTGCCAGCAGTGGTGAATACGGGGGGCAGTACTTC.

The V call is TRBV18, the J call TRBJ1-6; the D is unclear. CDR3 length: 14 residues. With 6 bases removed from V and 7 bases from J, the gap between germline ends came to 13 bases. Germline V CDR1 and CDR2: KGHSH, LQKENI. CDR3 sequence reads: CASSSGILNSPLHF. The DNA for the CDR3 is TGTGCCAGCTCCTCCGGGATCCTGAATTCACCCCTCCACTTT. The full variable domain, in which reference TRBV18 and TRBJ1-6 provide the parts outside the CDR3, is NAGVMQNPRHLVRRRGQEARLRCSPMKGHSHVYWYRQLPEEGLKFMVYLQKENIIDESGMPKERFSAEFPKEGPSILRIQQVVRGDSAAYFCASSSGILNSPLHFGNGTRLTVT.

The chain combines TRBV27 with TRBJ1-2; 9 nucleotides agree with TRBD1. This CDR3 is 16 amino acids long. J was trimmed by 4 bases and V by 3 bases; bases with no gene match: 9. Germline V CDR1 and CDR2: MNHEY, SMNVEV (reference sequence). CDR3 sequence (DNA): TGTGCCAGCAGTTTCGTGGGACAGGGACCCTCCTATGGCTACACCTTC. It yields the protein CASSFVGQGPSYGYTF.

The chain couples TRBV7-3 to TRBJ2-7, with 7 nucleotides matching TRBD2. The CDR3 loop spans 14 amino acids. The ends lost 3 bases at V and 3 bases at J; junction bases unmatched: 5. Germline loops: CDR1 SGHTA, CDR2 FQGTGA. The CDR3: CASSFQREGYEQYF. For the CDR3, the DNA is TGTGCCAGCAGCTTCCAGCGGGAAGGCTACGAGCAGTACTTC.

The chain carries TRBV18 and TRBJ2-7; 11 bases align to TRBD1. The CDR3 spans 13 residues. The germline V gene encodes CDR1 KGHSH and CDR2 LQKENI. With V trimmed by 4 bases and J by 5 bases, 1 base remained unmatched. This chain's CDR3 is CASSQGQGDEQYF. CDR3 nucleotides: TGTGCCAGCTCACAGGGACAGGGGGACGAGCAGTACTTC.

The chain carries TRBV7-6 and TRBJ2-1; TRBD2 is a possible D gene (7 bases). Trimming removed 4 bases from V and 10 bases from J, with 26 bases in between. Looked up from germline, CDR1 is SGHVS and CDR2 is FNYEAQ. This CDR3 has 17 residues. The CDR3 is CASSSVGGGGRVLEQFF. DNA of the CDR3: TGTGCCAGCAGCTCCGTTGGGGGCGGGGGAAGGGTTCTGGAGCAGTTCTTC.